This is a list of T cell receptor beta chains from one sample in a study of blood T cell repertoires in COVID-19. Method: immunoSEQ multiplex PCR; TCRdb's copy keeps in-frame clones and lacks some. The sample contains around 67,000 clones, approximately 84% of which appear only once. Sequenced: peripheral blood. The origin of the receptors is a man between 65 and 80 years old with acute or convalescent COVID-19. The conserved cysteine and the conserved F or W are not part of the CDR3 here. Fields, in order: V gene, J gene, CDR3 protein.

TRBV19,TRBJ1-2,ASTPTGIDYGYT
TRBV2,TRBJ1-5,ASKRGQGFNQPQH
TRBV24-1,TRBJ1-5,ATTLIQPQH
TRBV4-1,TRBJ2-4,ASSQTDRGAQY
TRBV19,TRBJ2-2,ASSPPLALHTGELF
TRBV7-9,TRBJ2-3,ASSLGGQGITDTQY
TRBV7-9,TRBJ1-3,ASSNALSGNTIY
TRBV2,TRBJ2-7,ASSERSQGLEQY
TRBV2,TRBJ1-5,ASGWGPNQPQH
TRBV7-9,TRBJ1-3,ASSRGTESTIY
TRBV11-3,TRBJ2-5,ASSPGGLETQY
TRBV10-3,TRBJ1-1,AISWTGGTLNTEAF
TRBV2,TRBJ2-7,ASSEAQGGEQY
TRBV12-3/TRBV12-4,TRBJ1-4,ASSLSQGKLF
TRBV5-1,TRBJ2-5,ASSPTSGSGETQY
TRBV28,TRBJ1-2,ASSSLGQRYT
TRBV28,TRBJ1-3,ASSGGTVSGNTIY
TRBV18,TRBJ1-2,ASSRPGGAGLNYGYT
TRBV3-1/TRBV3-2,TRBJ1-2,ASSQLVLGYGYT
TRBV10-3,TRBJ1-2,AISGLQGGGYT
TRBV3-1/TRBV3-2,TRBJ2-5,ASSQGASGWGTQY
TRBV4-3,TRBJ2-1,ASSQVLMTSGGPSSYNEQF
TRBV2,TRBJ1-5,ASSADREIQPQH
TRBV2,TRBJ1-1,ASSRQGMNTEAF
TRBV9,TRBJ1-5,ASASGTGGTQPQH
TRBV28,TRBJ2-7,ASRDLAFGYEQY
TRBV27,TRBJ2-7,ASSGQGSQSYEQY
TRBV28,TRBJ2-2,ASSFGGGELF
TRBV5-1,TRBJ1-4,ASATGGPNEKLF
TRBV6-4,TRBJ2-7,ASSQVELEQY
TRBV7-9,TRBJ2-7,ASSTSGHNYEQY
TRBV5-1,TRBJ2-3,ASSLGPSDTQY
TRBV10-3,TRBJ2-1,AALAGGGNEQF
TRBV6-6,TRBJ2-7,ASSSQAAYEQY
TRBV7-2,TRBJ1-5,ASSSPNQPQH
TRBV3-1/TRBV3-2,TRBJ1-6,ASSQDWTGGLSPLH
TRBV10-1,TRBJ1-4,ASSERFRGNCYTNEKLF
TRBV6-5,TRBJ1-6,ASRGDRGNNSPLH
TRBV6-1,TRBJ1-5,ASSEGGGRNQPQH
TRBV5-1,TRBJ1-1,ASSLDGVPNTEAF
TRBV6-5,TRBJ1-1,ASSTLQVLNTEAF
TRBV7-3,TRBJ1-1,ASSFQGTENTEAF
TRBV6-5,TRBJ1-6,ASSPSRGYNSPLH
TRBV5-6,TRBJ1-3,ASSNEGASGNTIY
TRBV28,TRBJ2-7,ASGAGLAVYEQY
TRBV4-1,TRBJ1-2,ASSQGPGFSVGYT
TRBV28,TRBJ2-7,ASKGGGDPDEQY
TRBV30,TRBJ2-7,AWTRAGGFHEQY